These T cell receptor beta chains were read from a single sample in a study of T-cell memory formation after mild COVID-19. Using its own MiXCR run on the 5' RACE reads, TCRdb lists one record per CDR3 protein. The table lists around 410,000 distinct CDR3 sequences, about 22% of them singletons. Sequencing was carried out using PBMCs or a T cell subset sorted from them (not recorded which). Source of these receptors: an adult woman who had mild COVID-19 (a few samples of this study predate the infection). Cell type and time point are not known. Both conserved end residues are part of each CDR3. A D gene is named only where the DNA matches it firmly. A clone size is listed for some rows: how often the clone was seen (once, few, many), or a class if it is expanded.

j_gene: TRBJ2-1; abundance: few; d_gene: TRBD2; v_gene: TRBV11-3; CDR3nt: TGTGCCAGCAGCTTACCCTGGACTAGCTTAAATGAGCAGTTCTTC; CDR3aa: CASSLPWTSLNEQFF
j_gene: TRBJ1-1; abundance: -; d_gene: TRBD1; v_gene: TRBV19; CDR3nt: TGTGCCAGTAGTTCCCGACAGGGGGACACTGAAGCTTTCTTT; CDR3aa: CASSSRQGDTEAFF
j_gene: TRBJ2-5; abundance: -; d_gene: TRBD2; v_gene: TRBV7-8; CDR3nt: TGTGCCAGCAGCTTAGCGGGACTAGCGGGAGAGACCCAGTACTTC; CDR3aa: CASSLAGLAGETQYF
j_gene: TRBJ2-1; abundance: few; d_gene: TRBD2; v_gene: TRBV9; CDR3nt: TGTGCCAGCAGCGTACGACTAGCGGGTGCGTGGGGTGAGCAGTTCTTC; CDR3aa: CASSVRLAGAWGEQFF
j_gene: TRBJ1-4; abundance: few; d_gene: -; v_gene: TRBV25-1; CDR3nt: TGTGCCAGCAGTGTAAGGCTTAATGAAAAACTGTTTTTT; CDR3aa: CASSVRLNEKLFF
j_gene: TRBJ2-7; abundance: few; d_gene: -; v_gene: TRBV5-1; CDR3nt: TGCGCCAGCAGCTTGGTGGCAGAAAGGGTCAACGAGCAGTACTTC; CDR3aa: CASSLVAERVNEQYF
j_gene: TRBJ2-7; abundance: few; d_gene: -; v_gene: TRBV11-3; CDR3nt: TGTGCCAGCGGGATATTGGGTTCCTACGAGCAGTACTTC; CDR3aa: CASGILGSYEQYF
j_gene: TRBJ2-5; abundance: -; d_gene: -; v_gene: TRBV5-1; CDR3nt: TGCGCCAGCAGCCCCTACGACAGTTTTCAAGAGACCCAGTACTTC; CDR3aa: CASSPYDSFQETQYF
j_gene: TRBJ1-2; abundance: -; d_gene: -; v_gene: TRBV7-2; CDR3nt: TGTGCCAGCAGCAAAGATGCTAACTATGGCTACACCTTC; CDR3aa: CASSKDANYGYTF
j_gene: TRBJ2-5; abundance: -; d_gene: -; v_gene: TRBV3-1; CDR3nt: TGTGCCAGCAGCCATAAGCCAGGGGAAAGAGAGACCCAGTACTTC; CDR3aa: CASSHKPGERETQYF
j_gene: TRBJ2-7; abundance: -; d_gene: -; v_gene: TRBV6-6; CDR3nt: TGTGCCAGCAGTTACATTGCCAGATCCTACGAGCAGTACTTC; CDR3aa: CASSYIARSYEQYF
j_gene: TRBJ2-3; abundance: -; d_gene: -; v_gene: TRBV7-9; CDR3nt: TGTGCCAGCAGCCCCTGGACAGCCTCAGATACGCAGTATTTT; CDR3aa: CASSPWTASDTQYF
j_gene: TRBJ2-7; abundance: -; d_gene: -; v_gene: TRBV12-3/TRBV12-4; CDR3nt: TGTGCCAGCAAACCTACAGATACCTACGAGCAGTACTTC; CDR3aa: CASKPTDTYEQYF
j_gene: TRBJ2-7; abundance: many; d_gene: TRBD1; v_gene: TRBV6-5; CDR3nt: TGTGCCAGCAGTCCGTCGGGGACAGGGTATCCCGACATCTACGAGCAGTACTTC; CDR3aa: CASSPSGTGYPDIYEQYF
j_gene: TRBJ2-7; abundance: many; d_gene: -; v_gene: TRBV4-3; CDR3nt: TGCGCCAGCAGCCAGCTCGTAGGGCCACTCCACGAGCAGTACTTC; CDR3aa: CASSQLVGPLHEQYF
j_gene: TRBJ2-1; abundance: -; d_gene: TRBD2; v_gene: TRBV5-1; CDR3nt: TGCGCCAGCAGCGTAGGGACTAGCGGGGGCTATGAGCAGTTCTTC; CDR3aa: CASSVGTSGGYEQFF
j_gene: TRBJ2-5; abundance: -; d_gene: -; v_gene: TRBV18; CDR3nt: TGTGCCAGCTCACCCATCTTCCAGAGGCAGGGGGAGACCCAGTACTTC; CDR3aa: CASSPIFQRQGETQYF
j_gene: TRBJ1-2; abundance: -; d_gene: -; v_gene: TRBV7-8; CDR3nt: TGTGCCAGCAGCTCCTCCCAGGGATCGGCGGCTGGCTACACCTTC; CDR3aa: CASSSSQGSAAGYTF
j_gene: TRBJ1-3; abundance: few; d_gene: TRBD1; v_gene: TRBV9; CDR3nt: TGTGCCAGCAGCGAAGGTGACAGGGGCGTGAGGAACACCATATATTTT; CDR3aa: CASSEGDRGVRNTIYF
j_gene: TRBJ2-3; abundance: -; d_gene: -; v_gene: TRBV20-1; CDR3nt: TGCAGTGCAAGAGGCCCTATCGTTGGAGCGGTCGTAAGCACAGATACGCAGTATTTT; CDR3aa: CSARGPIVGAVVSTDTQYF
j_gene: TRBJ2-2; abundance: -; d_gene: -; v_gene: TRBV7-2; CDR3nt: TGTGCCAGCAGCTTAGGAGGGACCCCGGCCGGGGAGCTGTTTTTT; CDR3aa: CASSLGGTPAGELFF
j_gene: TRBJ1-1; abundance: once; d_gene: TRBD1; v_gene: TRBV12-3/TRBV12-4; CDR3nt: TGTGCCAGCAGTTTTACCACAGGGGGCACTGAAGCTTTCTTT; CDR3aa: CASSFTTGGTEAFF
j_gene: TRBJ1-2; abundance: few; d_gene: -; v_gene: TRBV4-3; CDR3nt: TGCGCCAGCAGCCAAGAACCGACACCGCGGCCGTATTTTGGCTACACCTTC; CDR3aa: CASSQEPTPRPYFGYTF
j_gene: TRBJ1-1; abundance: few; d_gene: TRBD1; v_gene: TRBV5-1; CDR3nt: TGCGCCAGCAGCTTGGCCGGGGCCCACAGGGGGAACACTGAAGCTTTCTTT; CDR3aa: CASSLAGAHRGNTEAFF
j_gene: TRBJ2-3; abundance: few; d_gene: -; v_gene: TRBV6-1; CDR3nt: TGTGCCAGCAGTGCCGGGACACCAAGCACAGATACGCAGTATTTT; CDR3aa: CASSAGTPSTDTQYF
j_gene: TRBJ2-5; abundance: -; d_gene: -; v_gene: TRBV12-3/TRBV12-4; CDR3nt: TGTGCCAGCAGTTTTGCGTCTCCCCAAGAGACCCAGTACTTC; CDR3aa: CASSFASPQETQYF
j_gene: TRBJ1-5; abundance: -; d_gene: -; v_gene: TRBV19; CDR3nt: TGTGCCAGTAGCCTGATAGATAGCAATCAGCCCCAGCATTTT; CDR3aa: CASSLIDSNQPQHF
j_gene: TRBJ2-5; abundance: once; d_gene: -; v_gene: TRBV27; CDR3nt: TGTGCCAGCAGTCTGGGTCCGTACCAAGAGACCCAGTACTTC; CDR3aa: CASSLGPYQETQYF
j_gene: TRBJ2-1; abundance: many; d_gene: TRBD2; v_gene: TRBV10-3; CDR3nt: TGTGCCATCACCGGGACTAGCGGGGTCTCCTACAATGAGCAGTTCTTC; CDR3aa: CAITGTSGVSYNEQFF
j_gene: TRBJ2-3; abundance: few; d_gene: -; v_gene: TRBV7-2; CDR3nt: TGTGCCAGCAGCGACCAAGATACGCAGTATTTT; CDR3aa: CASSDQDTQYF
j_gene: TRBJ2-7; abundance: -; d_gene: -; v_gene: TRBV7-9; CDR3nt: TGTGCCAGCAGCTTAGTCTCGGGGGAGGACGAGCAGTACTTC; CDR3aa: CASSLVSGEDEQYF
j_gene: TRBJ2-3; abundance: -; d_gene: -; v_gene: TRBV23-1; CDR3nt: TGCGCCAGCGTGGGGGAAATTGCGCAGTATTTT; CDR3aa: CASVGEIAQYF
j_gene: TRBJ2-7; abundance: -; d_gene: TRBD2; v_gene: TRBV19; CDR3nt: TGTGCCAGTAGTATTGGGACTACTAGCGGGAGTTGGGACGAGCAGTACTTC; CDR3aa: CASSIGTTSGSWDEQYF
j_gene: TRBJ1-6; abundance: -; d_gene: -; v_gene: TRBV20-1; CDR3nt: TGCAGTGCTAGGGGAGCTGGGGCTGAAGGTTCACCCCTCCACTTT; CDR3aa: CSARGAGAEGSPLHF
j_gene: TRBJ1-2; abundance: -; d_gene: -; v_gene: TRBV4-2; CDR3nt: TGTGCCAGCAGCCAAGATCTAGGGGCAGTTAATGGCTACACCTTC; CDR3aa: CASSQDLGAVNGYTF
j_gene: TRBJ1-2; abundance: -; d_gene: TRBD1; v_gene: TRBV24-1; CDR3nt: TGTGCCACCAGTGATCCCCGGACAGGAGGGTACCATGGCTACACCTTC; CDR3aa: CATSDPRTGGYHGYTF
j_gene: TRBJ2-7; abundance: few; d_gene: -; v_gene: TRBV3-2; CDR3nt: TGTGCCAGCAGCCCTATTACTAGCGGGAGGTCCAACGAGCAGTACTTC; CDR3aa: CASSPITSGRSNEQYF
j_gene: TRBJ1-2; abundance: few; d_gene: -; v_gene: TRBV19; CDR3nt: TGTGCCAGTAGTCTACAATCAGGGCCTAATAACTATGGCTACACCTTC; CDR3aa: CASSLQSGPNNYGYTF
j_gene: TRBJ2-5; abundance: few; d_gene: TRBD1; v_gene: TRBV12-3/TRBV12-4; CDR3nt: TGTGCCAGCAGACCCGGGACAGTAGAGACCCAGTACTTC; CDR3aa: CASRPGTVETQYF
j_gene: TRBJ1-5; abundance: many; d_gene: TRBD1; v_gene: TRBV5-1; CDR3nt: TGCGCCAGCAGCTTGACAGGGGATAGAGACAATCAGCCCCAGCATTTT; CDR3aa: CASSLTGDRDNQPQHF
j_gene: TRBJ2-1; abundance: -; d_gene: TRBD2; v_gene: TRBV5-1; CDR3nt: TGCGCCAGCAGCCCCAGTTCGGGGGGGCGCGATGAGCAGTTCTTC; CDR3aa: CASSPSSGGRDEQFF
j_gene: TRBJ2-7; abundance: -; d_gene: -; v_gene: TRBV12-3/TRBV12-4; CDR3nt: TGTGCCAGCAGTTTAACAGGCGGGGGCAACGAGCAGTACTTC; CDR3aa: CASSLTGGGNEQYF
j_gene: TRBJ2-7; abundance: few; d_gene: -; v_gene: TRBV9; CDR3nt: TGTGCCAGCAGCGTAGGAAGAGGACAGTTCGAGCAGTACTTC; CDR3aa: CASSVGRGQFEQYF